Sequencing of this TCR beta chain was carried out in a study of T cell responses to AZD1222 COVID-19 vaccine. At the level of the study: Second doses that came at about 4 or about 12 weeks were put together. Study findings and constraints: Reports say nearly half of spike-specific TCRs go after unmutated variant regions. Spike-specific TCRs gained breadth and depth after people received two AZD1222 doses. White British ancestry dominated among donors, who included more females, and clonal diversity was possibly underestimated.

V was trimmed by 9 bases and J by 10 bases, leaving 15 bases between them. CDR3 length: 11 residues. Germline CDR1 reads MDHEN; CDR2 reads SYDVKM. In regard to this clone: Antigen specificity is unknown.

TCRdb keeps only in-frame clones here, not all; method: immunoSEQ multiplex PCR. The table has fewer than 200,000 clones, approximately 92% seen once. The source is an adult in good health. The rearrangement uses TRBV28 and TRBJ1-1; maybe TRBD1 (5 bases). The material sequenced was peripheral blood, taken on day 0 of AZD1222 vaccination. CDR3 DNA: TGTGCCAGTGGACTGGCAAGGGGAGCTTTCTTT. Translated, it gives CASGLARGAFF.